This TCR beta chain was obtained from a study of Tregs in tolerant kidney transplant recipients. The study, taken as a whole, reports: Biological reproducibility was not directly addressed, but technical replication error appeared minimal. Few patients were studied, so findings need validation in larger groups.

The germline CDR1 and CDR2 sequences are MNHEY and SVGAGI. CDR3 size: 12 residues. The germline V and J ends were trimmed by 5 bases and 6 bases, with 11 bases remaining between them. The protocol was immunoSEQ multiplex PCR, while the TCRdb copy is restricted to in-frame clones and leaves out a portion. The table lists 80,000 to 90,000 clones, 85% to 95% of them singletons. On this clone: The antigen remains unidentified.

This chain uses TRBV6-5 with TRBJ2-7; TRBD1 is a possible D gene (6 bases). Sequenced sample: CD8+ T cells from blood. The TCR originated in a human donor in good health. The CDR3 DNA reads TGTGCCAGCAGTAAGAACAGGGTCGAGCAGTACTTC. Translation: CASSKNRVEQYF.